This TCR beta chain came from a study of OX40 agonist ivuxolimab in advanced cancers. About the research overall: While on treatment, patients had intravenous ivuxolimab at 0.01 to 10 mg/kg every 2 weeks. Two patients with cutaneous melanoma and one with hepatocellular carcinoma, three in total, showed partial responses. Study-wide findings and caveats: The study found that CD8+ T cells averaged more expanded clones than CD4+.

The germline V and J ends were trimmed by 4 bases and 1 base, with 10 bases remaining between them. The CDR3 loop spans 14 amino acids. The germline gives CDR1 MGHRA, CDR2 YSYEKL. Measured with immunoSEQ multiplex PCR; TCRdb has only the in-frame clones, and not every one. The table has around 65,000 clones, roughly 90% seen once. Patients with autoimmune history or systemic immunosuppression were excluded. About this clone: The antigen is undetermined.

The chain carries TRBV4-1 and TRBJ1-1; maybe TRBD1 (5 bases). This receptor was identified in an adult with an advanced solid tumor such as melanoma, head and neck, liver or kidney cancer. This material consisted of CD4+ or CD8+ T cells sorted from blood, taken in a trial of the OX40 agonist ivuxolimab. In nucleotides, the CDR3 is TGCGCCAGCAGCCTTCGAGGGGCGAACACTGAAGCTTTCTTT. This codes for CASSLRGANTEAFF.